Given below is one T cell receptor beta chain in context. The data are from a study of blood T cell repertoires in COVID-19. Study details: Sites in the United States, Italy and Spain provided acute and convalescent COVID-19 samples. PBMCs, B-cell-depleted T cells, or T cells were the source of the cDNA or gDNA that made up the material.

This CDR3 spans 15 amino acids. Deletions cut 7 bases from V and 6 bases from J, with 22 bases between. Germline CDR1 reads MDHEN; CDR2 reads SYDVKM. Authors' data handling: It was from reference gene primer amplification that nucleated cell counts were estimated. Using immunoSEQ multiplex PCR, the repertoire was profiled, and TCRdb retains in-frame clones only, with some absent. From that table come the V and J calls and clone size; the DNA was used to work out D and trimming. The profile covers approximately 210,000 clones, with about 83% appearing a single time and less than 8% taken by the ten largest.

Input material: peripheral blood. The rearrangement joins TRBV28 to TRBJ2-7, with D perhaps TRBD2 (7 bases). This TCR was sampled from a woman aged 50 to 65 with active or convalescent COVID-19. The CDR3 DNA follows: TGTGCCAGCAAATACGGGGGGCCGCCAAATGGCGAGCAGTACTTC. This translates into CASKYGGPPNGEQYF.